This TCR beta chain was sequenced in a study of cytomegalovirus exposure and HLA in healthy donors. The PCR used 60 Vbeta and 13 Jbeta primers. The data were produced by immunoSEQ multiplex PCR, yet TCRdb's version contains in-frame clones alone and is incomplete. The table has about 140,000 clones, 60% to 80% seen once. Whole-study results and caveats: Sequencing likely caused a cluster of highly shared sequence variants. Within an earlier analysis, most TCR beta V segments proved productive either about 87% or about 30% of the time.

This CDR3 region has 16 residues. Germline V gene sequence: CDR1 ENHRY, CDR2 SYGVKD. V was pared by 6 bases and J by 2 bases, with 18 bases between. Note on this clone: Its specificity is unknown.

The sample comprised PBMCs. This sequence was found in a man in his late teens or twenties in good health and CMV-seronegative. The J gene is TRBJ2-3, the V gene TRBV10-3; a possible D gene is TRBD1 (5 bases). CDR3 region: CAISALDSRDTDTQYF. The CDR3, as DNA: TGTGCCATCAGCGCTCTCGACAGCCGAGACACAGATACGCAGTATTTT.